Following are 3 T cell receptor beta chains from one sample sequenced in a study of somatic mutations in T cells in chronic GVHD. Assay: immunoSEQ multiplex PCR; the TCRdb copy retains only in-frame clones and omits some. The data hold about 13,000 clones, with roughly three quarters observed a single time. Sample: Vbeta20-negative CD4+ T cells from blood. These receptors originate from a male patient in his fifties with chronic graft-versus-host disease. A share of the T cells may be of graft donor origin.

The chain is built from TRBV18 and TRBJ2-5, with TRBD1 matching over 10 bases. The V gene's germline CDR1 is KGHSH and CDR2 LQKENI. J lost 5 bases, V lost 3 bases, and 0 bases had no gene match. The CDR3 length is 13 residues. Written as DNA, the CDR3 is TGTGCCAGCTCACCGGGACAGGGGGAGACCCAGTACTTC. It codes for CASSPGQGETQYF.

V gene TRBV29-1 combines with J gene TRBJ2-7; tentative D call: TRBD1 (6 bases). The CDR3 is made up of 15 amino acids. Trimming shortened V by 4 bases and J by 6 bases, and 22 bases separated the two germline ends. The V gene's germline CDR1 is SQVTM and CDR2 ANQGSEA. The CDR3 region is CSVGLGSRGVGEQYF. DNA of the CDR3: TGCAGCGTTGGGTTGGGGAGCAGGGGAGTAGGCGAGCAGTACTTC.

The gene calls are TRBV2 and TRBJ1-5; D possibly corresponds to TRBD1 (5 bases). Trimming took off 5 bases at V and 5 bases at J, with 10 bases between the two ends. This CDR3 spans 13 amino acids. The germline V gene has CDR1 SNHLY and CDR2 FYNNEI. The CDR3 nucleotides are TGTGCCAGCAGTCCAACGGGGGATCAGCCCCAGCATTTT. The encoded protein is CASSPTGDQPQHF.